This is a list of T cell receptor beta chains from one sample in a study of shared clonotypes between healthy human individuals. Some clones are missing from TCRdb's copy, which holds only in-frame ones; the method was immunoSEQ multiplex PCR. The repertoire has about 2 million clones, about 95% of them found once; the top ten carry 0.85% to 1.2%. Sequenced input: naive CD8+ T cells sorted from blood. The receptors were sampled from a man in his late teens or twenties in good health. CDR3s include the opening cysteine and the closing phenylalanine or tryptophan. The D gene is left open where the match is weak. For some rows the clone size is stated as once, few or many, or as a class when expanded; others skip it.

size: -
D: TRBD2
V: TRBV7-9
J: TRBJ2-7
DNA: TGTGCCAGCCTCCTAGGGAGGGTGTCCTTAATCGAGCAGTACTTC
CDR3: CASLLGRVSLIEQYF

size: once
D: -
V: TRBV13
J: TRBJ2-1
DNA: TGTGCCAGCAGCACTCGGGACGGACAGTGGGGATCCTACAATGAGCAGTTCTTC
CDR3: CASSTRDGQWGSYNEQFF

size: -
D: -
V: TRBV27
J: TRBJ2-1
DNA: TGTGCCAGCAGTTTATATCCTAGCTCCTACAATGAGCAGTTCTTC
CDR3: CASSLYPSSYNEQFF

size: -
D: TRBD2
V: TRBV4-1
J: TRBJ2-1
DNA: TGCGCCAGCAGCCAAGCGACTAGCGGGAGGGCCGATGAGCAGTTCTTC
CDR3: CASSQATSGRADEQFF

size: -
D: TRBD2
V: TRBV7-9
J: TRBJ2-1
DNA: TGTGCCAGCAGCTTGCTAGCGGGAGGAGGCAATGAGCAGTTCTTC
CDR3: CASSLLAGGGNEQFF

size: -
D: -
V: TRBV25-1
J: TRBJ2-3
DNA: TGTGCCAGCACCTCCTGGAGCACAGATACGCAGTATTTT
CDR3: CASTSWSTDTQYF

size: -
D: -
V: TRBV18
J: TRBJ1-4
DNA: TGTGCCAGCTCACCGGGTGGGCCAACAACTAATGAAAAACTGTTTTTT
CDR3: CASSPGGPTTNEKLFF

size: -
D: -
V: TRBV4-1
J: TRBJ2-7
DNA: TGCGCCAGCAGCCAAGATCCGGCTACCTACGAGCAGTACTTC
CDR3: CASSQDPATYEQYF

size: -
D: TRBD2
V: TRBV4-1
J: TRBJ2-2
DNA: TGCGCCAGCAGCCAAATAGCGGGGGGGCTCTACGGGGAGCTGTTTTTT
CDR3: CASSQIAGGLYGELFF

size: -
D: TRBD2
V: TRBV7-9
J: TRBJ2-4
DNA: TGTGCCAGCAGCGGACTAGATCTAGCCAAAAACATTCAGTACTTC
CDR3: CASSGLDLAKNIQYF

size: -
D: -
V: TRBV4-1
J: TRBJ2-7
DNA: TGCGCCAGCAGCCAGGGGGCGGATCGCTACGAGCAGTACTTC
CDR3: CASSQGADRYEQYF